The next 3 T cell receptor beta chains were all read from a single sample in a study of OX40 agonist ivuxolimab in advanced cancers. Clones were sequenced by immunoSEQ multiplex PCR, and TCRdb holds only the in-frame ones, with some missing. The table includes about 79,000 clones, 80% to 95% detected once. Sequenced here: CD4+ or CD8+ T cells sorted from blood, sampled in a trial of the OX40 agonist ivuxolimab. These receptor sequences come from an adult with an advanced solid tumor such as melanoma, head and neck, liver or kidney cancer.

This clone was seen only once. This chain connects TRBV2 to TRBJ2-2; 8 positions agree with TRBD1. The CDR3 has 13 residues. J was trimmed by 9 bases and V by 6 bases; bases with no gene match: 6. Germline V gene data show CDR1 as SNHLY and CDR2 as FYNNEI. CDR3 nucleotides: TGTGCCAGCAGACCCACAGGGGGATGGGAGCTGTTTTTT. The encoded protein is CASRPTGGWELFF.

The chain recombines TRBV6-5 with TRBJ2-1, with D unclear. The length of the CDR3 is 15 residues. Germline values: CDR1 MNHEY, CDR2 SVGAGI. Trimming removed 5 bases at V and 0 bases at J, with 11 bases between. The CDR3 DNA reads as TGTGCCAGCAGTATTAGACCGGCCTCCTACAATGAGCAGTTCTTC. Protein product: CASSIRPASYNEQFF.

V gene TRBV14 combines with J gene TRBJ2-3; D is ambiguous. Germline lookup yields CDR1 SGHDN and CDR2 FVKESK. The CDR3 is 15 amino acids. The germline V and J ends were trimmed by 1 base and 0 bases, with 8 bases remaining between them. CDR3 region: CASSQGSVSTDTQYF. CDR3 sequence (DNA): TGTGCCAGCAGCCAAGGGTCGGTGAGCACAGATACGCAGTATTTT.